The T cell receptor (beta chain) under discussion was sequenced for a study of blood T cell repertoires in COVID-19. As for the study in general: PBMCs, B-cell-depleted T cells, or T cells were the source of the cDNA or gDNA that made up the material.

V shed 4 bases and J shed 6 bases, with 13 bases lying between them. Germline V lookup: CDR1 SGHDT, CDR2 YYEEEE. The CDR3 loop spans 13 amino acids. Produced via immunoSEQ multiplex PCR; TCRdb's table is partial and in-frame only. The table shows some 110,000 clones, with over 80% occurring only once. Categorization into cohorts depended on clinical history that participants reported. Symptom resolution, clearance, or two negative PCRs marked the recovered donors of Cohort 3. The chain combines TRBV5-6 with TRBJ1-2, with a tentative D call TRBD1 (5 bases). The clonotype originates from a woman under 40 who had recovered from COVID-19. The source material was PBMCs or T cells enriched from blood (not recorded which). The CDR3 DNA follows: TGTGCCAGCAGCCCGCAGGGTGCCCATGGCTACACCTTC. The encoded protein is CASSPQGAHGYTF.